The following is a T cell receptor (beta chain) sequence with its context. The data were taken from a study of blood T cell repertoires in COVID-19. Using immunoSEQ multiplex PCR, the repertoire was profiled, and TCRdb retains in-frame clones only, with some absent. This table holds about 220,000 clones, 84% found once. V was clipped by 3 bases and J by 4 bases; unmatched bases: 8. CDR1 is LGHNA and CDR2 is YNFKEQ in the germline V gene. The CDR3 length is 16 residues. The rearrangement uses TRBV4-2 and TRBJ2-3, with 9 positions matching TRBD2. The source is an older woman who had recovered from COVID-19. The sample taken for sequencing was peripheral blood. CDR3 DNA: TGTGCCAGCAGCCAGGGGGCTAGCGGGGCGGCAGATACGCAGTATTTT. Translating it yields CASSQGASGAADTQYF.